This T cell receptor beta chain was retrieved from a study of Tregs in tolerant kidney transplant recipients (dated by TCRdb to between 2018 and 2021). General notes on the study: The study used TCRbeta sequencing to identify donor-specific regulatory T cells before combined kidney and bone marrow transplantation, then tracked those cells after transplant.

Counted from cysteine to phenylalanine, this CDR3 has 15 amino acids. Just CDR3 DNA is preserved here, 45 bases in frame from base 1. CDR1 MNHEY and CDR2 SVGAGI are derived from the germline V gene. V is cut back by 2 bases and J by 6 bases, with 7 bases in the junction unmatched. For TCRbeta CDR3 sequencing, genomic DNA from the sorted cells was extracted using the QIAGEN DNeasy Blood and Tissue Kit. High-throughput TCRbeta CDR3 sequencing was carried out commercially through immunoSEQ, with PCR amplification with bias correction and internal controls included. The original pipeline was this. A unique productive TCRbeta sequence was defined by the CDR3 nucleotide sequence when primers matched, and otherwise by the CDR3 amino acid sequence together with the Vbeta and Jbeta genes. To correct for sorting error, sequences found in more than one sorted population at a frequency ratio of 2:1 or less were discarded, and the remaining shared sequences were assigned to the population with the higher frequency. A sequence counted as donor-reactive if, in CFSE-low cells, the sequence had a frequency of at least 0.01% and was expanded at least 5-fold compared with unstimulated cells. Repertoire divergence was quantified by Jensen-Shannon divergence using the top 100 TCRbeta sequences ranked by frequency. For samples with multiple sequencing runs, sorting error was corrected in each run separately before the runs were combined. In its TCRdb copy, this immuneACCESS table keeps in-frame sequences only and misses some clones. Where compared with another copy, unresolved V genes explain less than half of these, and the others have no known cause. V and J calls and clone size are those listed in that table; D and trimming were worked out from the DNA. In this sample the table shows about 55,000 clones, 91% of which occur a single time. Approximately 16% of the sample is held by the ten biggest clonotypes.

A note on this clone: Its antigen target is currently unknown. Base qualities are not recorded, but no much larger clone differs from it by a single base.

What the authors observed across the whole study: For some patients, the PCR primers changed as time went on, which meant samples from those patients could not be compared with one another at the nucleotide level. Biological reproducibility was not examined directly, but technical replication error appeared to be minimal. In tolerant patients, the expansion of donor-specific Tregs was greater than global Treg expansion, suggesting that the expansion was antigen-driven rather than nonspecific. Because the study included only a small number of patients, the results must be confirmed in larger populations and under other immunosuppression protocols. The most biologically relevant and donor-specific TCRbeta repertoire appeared to be identified by expanding Tregs with activated donor B cells.

Related donors were used in the transplants with nonmyeloablative bone marrow transplantation, and mixed chimerism was transient in the human trials. Unstimulated Tregs (CD4+CD25+CD127-), CD4+ non-Tregs (CD4+CD25-), CD4 and CD8 cells were FACS-sorted from thawed PBMCs. The patients were a few recipients of combined kidney and bone marrow transplants from the ITN036ST trial, and samples were available only from these trial subjects. Healthy control blood was processed by Ficoll density gradient to PBMCs and cryopreserved; patient PBMCs were collected before and after transplant. The sample here was CD8+ T cells from blood (PBMCs), taken 24 months after the transplant. The V and J genes are TRBV6-5 and TRBJ2-3; 8 middle bases align to TRBD1. The source of this sequence is a human patient who received a combined kidney and bone marrow transplant. A transplant means some T cells may be of graft donor rather than patient origin. The bases read TGTGCCAGCAGTTACACCGACAGGGGATCGGATACGCAGTATTTT. This gives the protein CASSYTDRGSDTQYF.